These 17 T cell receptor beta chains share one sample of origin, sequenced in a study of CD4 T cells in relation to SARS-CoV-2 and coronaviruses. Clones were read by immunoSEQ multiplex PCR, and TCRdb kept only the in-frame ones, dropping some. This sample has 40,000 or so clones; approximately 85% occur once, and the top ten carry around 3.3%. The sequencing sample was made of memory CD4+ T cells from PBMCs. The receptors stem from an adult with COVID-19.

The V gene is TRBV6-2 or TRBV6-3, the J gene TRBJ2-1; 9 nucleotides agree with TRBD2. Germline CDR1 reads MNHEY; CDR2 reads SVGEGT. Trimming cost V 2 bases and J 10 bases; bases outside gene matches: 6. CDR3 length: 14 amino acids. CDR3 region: CASSYVGGGVEQFF. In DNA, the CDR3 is TGTGCCAGCAGTTACGTGGGCGGGGGGGTAGAGCAGTTCTTC.

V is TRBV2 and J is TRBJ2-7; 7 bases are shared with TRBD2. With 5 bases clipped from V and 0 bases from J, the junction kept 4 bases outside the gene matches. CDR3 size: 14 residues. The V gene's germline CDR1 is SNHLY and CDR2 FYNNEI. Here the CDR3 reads CASSKRGSSYEQYF. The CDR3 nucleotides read TGTGCCAGCAGTAAGCGGGGCAGCTCCTACGAGCAGTACTTC.

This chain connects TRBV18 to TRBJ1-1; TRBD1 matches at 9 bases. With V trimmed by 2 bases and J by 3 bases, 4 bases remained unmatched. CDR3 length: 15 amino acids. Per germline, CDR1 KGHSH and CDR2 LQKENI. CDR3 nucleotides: TGTGCCAGCTCACCAAGGGACAGGGATGACACTGAAGCTTTCTTT. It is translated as CASSPRDRDDTEAFF. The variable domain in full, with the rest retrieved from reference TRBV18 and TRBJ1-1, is NAGVMQNPRHLVRRRGQEARLRCSPMKGHSHVYWYRQLPEEGLKFMVYLQKENIIDESGMPKERFSAEFPKEGPSILRIQQVVRGDSAAYFCASSPRDRDDTEAFFGQGTRLTVV.

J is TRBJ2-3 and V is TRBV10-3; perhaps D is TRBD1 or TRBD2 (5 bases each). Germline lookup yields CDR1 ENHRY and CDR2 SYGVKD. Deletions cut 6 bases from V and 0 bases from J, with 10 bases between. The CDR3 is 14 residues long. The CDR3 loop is CAIRGDLSTDTQYF. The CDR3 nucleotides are TGTGCCATCAGGGGGGACCTCAGCACAGATACGCAGTATTTT.

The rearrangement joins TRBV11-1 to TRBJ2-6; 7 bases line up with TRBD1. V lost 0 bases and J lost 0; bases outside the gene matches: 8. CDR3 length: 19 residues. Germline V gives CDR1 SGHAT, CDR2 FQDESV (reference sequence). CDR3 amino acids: CASSLAVGQATSGANVLTF. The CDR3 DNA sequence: TGTGCCAGCAGCTTAGCTGTCGGACAGGCAACCTCTGGGGCCAACGTCCTGACTTTC.

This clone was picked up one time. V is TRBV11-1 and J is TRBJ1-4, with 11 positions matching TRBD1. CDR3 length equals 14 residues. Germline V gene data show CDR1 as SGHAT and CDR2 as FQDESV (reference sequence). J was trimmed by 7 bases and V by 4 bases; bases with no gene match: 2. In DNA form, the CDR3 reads TGTGCCAGCAGCTACGGGACAGGGGGTGAAAAACTGTTTTTT. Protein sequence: CASSYGTGGEKLFF. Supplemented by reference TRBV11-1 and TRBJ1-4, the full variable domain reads EAEVAQSPRYKITEKSQAVAFWCDPISGHATLYWYRQILGQGPELLVQFQDESVVDDSQLPKDRFSAERLKGVDSTLKIQPAELGDSAMYLCASSYGTGGEKLFFGSGTQLSVL.

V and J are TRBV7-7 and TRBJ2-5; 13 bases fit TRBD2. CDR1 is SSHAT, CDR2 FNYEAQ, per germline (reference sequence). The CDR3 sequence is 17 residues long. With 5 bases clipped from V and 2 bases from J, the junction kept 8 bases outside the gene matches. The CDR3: CASSATSGRRGQETQYF. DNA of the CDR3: TGTGCCAGCAGCGCGACTAGCGGGAGGAGGGGACAAGAGACCCAGTACTTC.

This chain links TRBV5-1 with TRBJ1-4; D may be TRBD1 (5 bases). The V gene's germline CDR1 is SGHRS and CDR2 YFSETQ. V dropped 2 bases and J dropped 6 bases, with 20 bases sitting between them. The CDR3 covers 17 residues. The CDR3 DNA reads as TGCGCCAGCAGCTTAAGAAACAGGATTAATGGGGATGAAAAACTGTTTTTT. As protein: CASSLRNRINGDEKLFF.

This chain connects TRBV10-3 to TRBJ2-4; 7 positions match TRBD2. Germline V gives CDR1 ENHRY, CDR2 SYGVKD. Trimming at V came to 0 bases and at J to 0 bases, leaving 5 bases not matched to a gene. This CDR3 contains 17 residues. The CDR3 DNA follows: TGTGCCATCAGTGAGTCGAAGCGGGACCTAGCCAAAAACATTCAGTACTTC. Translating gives CAISESKRDLAKNIQYF.

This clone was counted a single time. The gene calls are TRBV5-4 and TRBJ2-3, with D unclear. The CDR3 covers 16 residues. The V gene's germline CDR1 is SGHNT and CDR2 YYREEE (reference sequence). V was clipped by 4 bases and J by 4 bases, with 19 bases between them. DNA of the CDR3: TGTGCCAGCAGCGCTGGTCTAGATACGGTCGCAGATACGCAGTATTTT. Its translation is CASSAGLDTVADTQYF.

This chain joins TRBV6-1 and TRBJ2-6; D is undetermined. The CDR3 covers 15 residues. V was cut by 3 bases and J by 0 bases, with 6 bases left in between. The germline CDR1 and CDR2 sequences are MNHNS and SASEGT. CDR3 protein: CASSEGSSGANVLTF. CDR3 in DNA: TGTGCCAGCAGTGAGGGATCCTCTGGGGCCAACGTCCTGACTTTC.

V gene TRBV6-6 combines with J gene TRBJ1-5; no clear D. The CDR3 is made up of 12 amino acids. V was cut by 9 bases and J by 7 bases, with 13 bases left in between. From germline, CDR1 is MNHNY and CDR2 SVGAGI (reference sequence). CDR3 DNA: TGTGCCAGTAGCTCTCCAAACCAGCCCCAGCATTTT. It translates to CASSSPNQPQHF.

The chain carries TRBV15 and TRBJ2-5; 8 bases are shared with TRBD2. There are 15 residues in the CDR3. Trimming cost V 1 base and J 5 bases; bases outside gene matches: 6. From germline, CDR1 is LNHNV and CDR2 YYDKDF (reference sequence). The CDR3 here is CATSRGTGGGETQYF. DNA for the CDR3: TGTGCCACCAGCAGAGGGACGGGAGGGGGGGAGACCCAGTACTTC.

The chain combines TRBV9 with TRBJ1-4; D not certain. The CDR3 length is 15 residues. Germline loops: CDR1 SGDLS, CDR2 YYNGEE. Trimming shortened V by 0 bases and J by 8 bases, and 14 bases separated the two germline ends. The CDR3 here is CASSVGGFLGEKLFF. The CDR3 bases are TGTGCCAGCAGCGTAGGAGGTTTCCTGGGAGAAAAACTGTTTTTT.

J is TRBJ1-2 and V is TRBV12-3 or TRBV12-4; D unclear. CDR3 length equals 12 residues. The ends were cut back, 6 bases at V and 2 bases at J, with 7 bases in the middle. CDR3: CASSQANYGYTF. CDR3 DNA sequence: TGTGCCAGCAGCCAGGCAAACTATGGCTACACCTTC.

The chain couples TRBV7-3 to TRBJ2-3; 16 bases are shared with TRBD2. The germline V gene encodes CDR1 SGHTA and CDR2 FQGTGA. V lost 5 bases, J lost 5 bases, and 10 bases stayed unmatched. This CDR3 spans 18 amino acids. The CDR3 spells CASSPGGTSGRAGDTQYF. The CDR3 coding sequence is TGTGCCAGCAGCCCCGGGGGGACTAGCGGGAGGGCCGGAGATACGCAGTATTTT.

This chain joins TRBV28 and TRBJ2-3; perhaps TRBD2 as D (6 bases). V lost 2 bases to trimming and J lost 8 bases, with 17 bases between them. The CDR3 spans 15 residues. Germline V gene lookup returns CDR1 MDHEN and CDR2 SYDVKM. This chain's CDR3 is CASSLRTYDGGTQYF. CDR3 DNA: TGTGCCAGCAGTTTACGAACCTATGACGGGGGTACGCAGTATTTT.